Listed below are T cell receptor beta chains from one sample, sequenced in a study of blood T cell repertoires in COVID-19. Sequenced by immunoSEQ multiplex PCR; TCRdb stores in-frame clones only, minus some. The sample includes under 450,000 clones, 70% to 90% seen only once; the top ten take roughly 7.2%. The sequenced sample was peripheral blood. Receptors originate from a woman aged 55 to 70 with COVID-19, enrolled during active disease. CDR3s include the opening cysteine and the closing phenylalanine or tryptophan. The order of the fields is CDR3 length, V gene, J gene, CDR3 protein.

CDR3 length: 17; V gene: TRBV28; J gene: TRBJ2-1; CDR3 protein: CASSLTRTSGDHNEQFF
CDR3 length: 15; V gene: TRBV2; J gene: TRBJ2-7; CDR3 protein: CASSSRLAGAYEQYF
CDR3 length: 15; V gene: TRBV18; J gene: TRBJ2-3; CDR3 protein: CASSGGTGASDTQYF
CDR3 length: 14; V gene: TRBV9; J gene: TRBJ2-5; CDR3 protein: CASSVTSGGEMLYF
CDR3 length: 17; V gene: TRBV7-9; J gene: TRBJ2-4; CDR3 protein: CASYRDTKHQAKNIQYF
CDR3 length: 14; V gene: TRBV27; J gene: TRBJ2-7; CDR3 protein: CASSLNRESYEQYF
CDR3 length: 16; V gene: TRBV4-3; J gene: TRBJ2-7; CDR3 protein: CASSQSKSDGRYEQYF
CDR3 length: 17; V gene: TRBV3-1/TRBV3-2; J gene: TRBJ2-2; CDR3 protein: CASSQDLGQSNTGELFF
CDR3 length: 14; V gene: TRBV2; J gene: TRBJ1-1; CDR3 protein: CASSFEAGHTEAFF
CDR3 length: 17; V gene: TRBV4-1; J gene: TRBJ1-5; CDR3 protein: CASSQATGGLDNQPQHF
CDR3 length: 15; V gene: TRBV7-9; J gene: TRBJ2-1; CDR3 protein: CASSLVGGSGNEQFF